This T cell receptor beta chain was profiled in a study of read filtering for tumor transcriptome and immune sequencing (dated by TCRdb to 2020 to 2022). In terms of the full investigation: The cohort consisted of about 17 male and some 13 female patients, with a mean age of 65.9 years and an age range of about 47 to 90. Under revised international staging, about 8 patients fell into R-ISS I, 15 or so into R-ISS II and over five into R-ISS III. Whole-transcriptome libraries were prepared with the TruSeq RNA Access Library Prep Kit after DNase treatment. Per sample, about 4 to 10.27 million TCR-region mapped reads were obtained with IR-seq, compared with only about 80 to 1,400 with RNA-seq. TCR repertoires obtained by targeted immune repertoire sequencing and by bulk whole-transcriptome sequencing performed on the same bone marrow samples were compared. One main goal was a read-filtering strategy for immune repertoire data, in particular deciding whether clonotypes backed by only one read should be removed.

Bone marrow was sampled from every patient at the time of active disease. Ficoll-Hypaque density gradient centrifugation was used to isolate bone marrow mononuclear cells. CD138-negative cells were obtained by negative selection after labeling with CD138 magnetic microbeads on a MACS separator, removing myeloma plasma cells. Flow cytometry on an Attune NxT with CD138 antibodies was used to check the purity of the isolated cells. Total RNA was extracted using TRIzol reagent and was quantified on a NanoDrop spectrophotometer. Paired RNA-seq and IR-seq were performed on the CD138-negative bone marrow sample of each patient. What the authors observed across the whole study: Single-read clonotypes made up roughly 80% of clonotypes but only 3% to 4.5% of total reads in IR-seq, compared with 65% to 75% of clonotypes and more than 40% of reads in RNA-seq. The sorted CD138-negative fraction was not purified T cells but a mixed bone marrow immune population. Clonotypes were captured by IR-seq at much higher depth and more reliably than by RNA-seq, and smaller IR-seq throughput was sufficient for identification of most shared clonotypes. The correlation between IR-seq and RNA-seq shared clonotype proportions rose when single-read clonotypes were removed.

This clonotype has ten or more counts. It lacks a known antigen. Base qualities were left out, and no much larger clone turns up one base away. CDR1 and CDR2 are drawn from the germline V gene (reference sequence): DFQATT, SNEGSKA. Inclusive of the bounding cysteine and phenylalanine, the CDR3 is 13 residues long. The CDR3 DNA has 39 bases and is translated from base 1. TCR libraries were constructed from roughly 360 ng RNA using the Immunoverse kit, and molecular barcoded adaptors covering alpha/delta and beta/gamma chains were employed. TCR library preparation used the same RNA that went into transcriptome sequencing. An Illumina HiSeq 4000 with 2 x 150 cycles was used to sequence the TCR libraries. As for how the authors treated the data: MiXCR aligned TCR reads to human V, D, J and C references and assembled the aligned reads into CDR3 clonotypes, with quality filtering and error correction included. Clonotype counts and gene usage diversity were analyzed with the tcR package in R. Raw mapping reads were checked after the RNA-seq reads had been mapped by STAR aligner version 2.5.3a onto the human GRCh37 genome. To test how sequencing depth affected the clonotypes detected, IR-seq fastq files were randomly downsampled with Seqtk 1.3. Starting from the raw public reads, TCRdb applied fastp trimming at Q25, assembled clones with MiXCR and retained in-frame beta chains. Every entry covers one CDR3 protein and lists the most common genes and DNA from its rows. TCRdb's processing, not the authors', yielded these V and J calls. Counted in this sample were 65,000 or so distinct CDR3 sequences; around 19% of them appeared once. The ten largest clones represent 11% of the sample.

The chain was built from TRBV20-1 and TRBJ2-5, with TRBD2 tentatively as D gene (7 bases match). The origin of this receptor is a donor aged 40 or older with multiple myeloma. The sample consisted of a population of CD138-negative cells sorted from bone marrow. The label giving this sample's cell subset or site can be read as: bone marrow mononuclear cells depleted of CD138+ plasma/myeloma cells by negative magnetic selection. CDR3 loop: CGLGGPSQETQYF. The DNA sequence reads TGCGGACTCGGGGGGCCCTCCCAAGAGACCCAGTACTTC.